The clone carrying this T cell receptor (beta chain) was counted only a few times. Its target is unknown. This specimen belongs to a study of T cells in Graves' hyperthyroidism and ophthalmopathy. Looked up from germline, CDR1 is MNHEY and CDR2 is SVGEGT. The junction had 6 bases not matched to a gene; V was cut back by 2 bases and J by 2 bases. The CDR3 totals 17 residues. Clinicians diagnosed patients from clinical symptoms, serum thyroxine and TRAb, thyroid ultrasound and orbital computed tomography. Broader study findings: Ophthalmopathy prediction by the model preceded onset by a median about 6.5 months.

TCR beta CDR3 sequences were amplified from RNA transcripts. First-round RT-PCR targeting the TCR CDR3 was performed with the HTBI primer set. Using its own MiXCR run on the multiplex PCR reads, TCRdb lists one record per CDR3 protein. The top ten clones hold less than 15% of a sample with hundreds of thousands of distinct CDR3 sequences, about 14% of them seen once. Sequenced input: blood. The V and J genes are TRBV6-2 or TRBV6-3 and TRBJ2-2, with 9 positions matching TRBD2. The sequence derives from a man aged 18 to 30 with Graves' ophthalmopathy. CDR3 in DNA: TGTGCCAGCAGTTACCCTGGCGGGGGGGTCAACACCGGGGAGCTGTTTTTT. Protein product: CASSYPGGGVNTGELFF.